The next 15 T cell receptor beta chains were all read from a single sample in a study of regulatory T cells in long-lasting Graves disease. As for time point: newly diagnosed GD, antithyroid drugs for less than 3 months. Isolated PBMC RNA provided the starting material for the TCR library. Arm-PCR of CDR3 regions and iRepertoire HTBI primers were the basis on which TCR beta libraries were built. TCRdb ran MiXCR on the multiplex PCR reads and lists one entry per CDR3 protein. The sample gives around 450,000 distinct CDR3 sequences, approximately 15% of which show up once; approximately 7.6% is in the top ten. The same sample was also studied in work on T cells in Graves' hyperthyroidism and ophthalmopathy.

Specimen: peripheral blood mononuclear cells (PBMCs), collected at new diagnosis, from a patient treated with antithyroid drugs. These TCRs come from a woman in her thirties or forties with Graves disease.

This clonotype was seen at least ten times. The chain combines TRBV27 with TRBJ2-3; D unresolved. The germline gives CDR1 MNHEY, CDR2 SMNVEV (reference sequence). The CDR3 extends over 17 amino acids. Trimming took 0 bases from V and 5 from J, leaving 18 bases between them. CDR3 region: CASSLSRSRPGLDTQYF. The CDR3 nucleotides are TGTGCCAGCAGTTTATCTCGTAGCAGGCCTGGGTTAGATACGCAGTATTTT.

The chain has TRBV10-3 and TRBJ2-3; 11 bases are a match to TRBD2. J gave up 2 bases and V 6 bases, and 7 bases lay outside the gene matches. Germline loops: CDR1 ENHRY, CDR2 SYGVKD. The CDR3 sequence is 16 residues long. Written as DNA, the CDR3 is TGTGCCATCAGGGGGGGACTAGCGGCACCCACAGATACGCAGTATTTT. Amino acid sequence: CAIRGGLAAPTDTQYF.

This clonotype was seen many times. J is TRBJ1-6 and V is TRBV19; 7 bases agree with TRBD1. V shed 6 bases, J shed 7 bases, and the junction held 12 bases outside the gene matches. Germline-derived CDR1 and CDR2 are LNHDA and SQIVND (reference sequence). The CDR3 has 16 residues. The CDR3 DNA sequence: TGTGCCAGTAGCTCCCGATGGGACAGTCGGAATTCACCCCTCCACTTT. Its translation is CASSSRWDSRNSPLHF.

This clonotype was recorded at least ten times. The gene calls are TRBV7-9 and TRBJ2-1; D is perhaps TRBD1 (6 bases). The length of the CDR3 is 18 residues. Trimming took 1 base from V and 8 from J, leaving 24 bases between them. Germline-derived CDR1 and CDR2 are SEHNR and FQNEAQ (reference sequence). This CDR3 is CASSLGYPRDTCCDEQFF. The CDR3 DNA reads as TGTGCCAGCAGCTTAGGTTACCCCCGGGACACATGTTGCGATGAGCAGTTCTTC.

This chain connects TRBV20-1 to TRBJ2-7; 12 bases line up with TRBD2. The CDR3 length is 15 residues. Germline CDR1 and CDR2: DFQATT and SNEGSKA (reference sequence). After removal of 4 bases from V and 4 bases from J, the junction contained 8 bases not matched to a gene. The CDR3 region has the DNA TGCAGTGCTACCACCGCGACTAGCGGGAGATACGAGCAGTACTTC. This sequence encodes CSATTATSGRYEQYF.

The CDR3 region is CASSLRELGPQHF. Here the CDR3 DNA reads TGTGCCAGCAGTTTACGGGAGCTGGGGCCCCAGCATTTT. V is TRBV12-3 or TRBV12-4 and J is TRBJ1-5, with unresolved D. The CDR3 runs 13 residues. V gave up 2 bases and J gave up 9 bases, with 11 bases separating them.

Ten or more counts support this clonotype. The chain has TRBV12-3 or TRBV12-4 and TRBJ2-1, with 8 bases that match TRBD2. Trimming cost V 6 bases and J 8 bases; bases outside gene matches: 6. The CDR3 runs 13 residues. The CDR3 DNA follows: TGTGCCAGCAGACGGGGACTAGTTGATGAGCAGTTCTTC. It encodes CASRRGLVDEQFF.

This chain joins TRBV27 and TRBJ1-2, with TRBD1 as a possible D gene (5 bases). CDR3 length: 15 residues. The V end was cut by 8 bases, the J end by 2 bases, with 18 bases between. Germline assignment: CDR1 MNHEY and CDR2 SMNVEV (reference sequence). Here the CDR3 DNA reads TGTGCCAGCGGACCCCTGGGGGGACCAAACTATGGCTACACCTTC. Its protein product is CASGPLGGPNYGYTF.

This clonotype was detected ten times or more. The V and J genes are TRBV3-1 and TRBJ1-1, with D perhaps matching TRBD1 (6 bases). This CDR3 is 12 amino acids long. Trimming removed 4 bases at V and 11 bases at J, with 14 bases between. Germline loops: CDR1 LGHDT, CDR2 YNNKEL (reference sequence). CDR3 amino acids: CASSPHTGRAFF. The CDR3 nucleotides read TGTGCCAGCAGCCCCCATACAGGGAGGGCTTTCTTT. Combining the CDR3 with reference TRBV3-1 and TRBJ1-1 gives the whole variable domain DTAVSQTPKYLVTQMGNDKSIKCEQNLGHDTMYWYKQDSKKFLKIMFSYNNKELIINETVPNRFSPKSPDKAHLNLHINSLELGDSAVYFCASSPHTGRAFFGQGTRLTVV.

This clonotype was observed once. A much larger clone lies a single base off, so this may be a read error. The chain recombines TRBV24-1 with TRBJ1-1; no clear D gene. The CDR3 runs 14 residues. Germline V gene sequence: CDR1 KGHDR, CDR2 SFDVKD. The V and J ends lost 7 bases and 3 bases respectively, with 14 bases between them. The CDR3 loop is CATRGRALYTEAFF. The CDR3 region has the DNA TGTGCCACCAGAGGCCGGGCCCTGTACACTGAAGCTTTCTTT.

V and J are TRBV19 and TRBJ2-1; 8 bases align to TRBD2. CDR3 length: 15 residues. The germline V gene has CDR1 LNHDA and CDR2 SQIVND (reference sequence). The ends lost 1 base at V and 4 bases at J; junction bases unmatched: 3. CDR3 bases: TGTGCCAGTAGTATAGGTAGCGGGGCGTACAATGAGCAGTTCTTC. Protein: CASSIGSGAYNEQFF. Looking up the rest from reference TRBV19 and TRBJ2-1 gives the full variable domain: DGGITQSPKYLFRKEGQNVTLSCEQNLNHDAMYWYRQDPGQGLRLIYYSQIVNDFQKGDIAEGYSVSREKKESFPLTVTSAQKNPTAFYLCASSIGSGAYNEQFFGPGTRLTVL.

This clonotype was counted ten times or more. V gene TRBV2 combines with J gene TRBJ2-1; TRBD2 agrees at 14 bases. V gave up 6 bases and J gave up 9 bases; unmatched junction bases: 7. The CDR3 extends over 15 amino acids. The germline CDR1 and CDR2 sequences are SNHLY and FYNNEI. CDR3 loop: CASSGLAGGGGEQFF. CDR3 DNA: TGTGCCAGCAGCGGACTAGCGGGAGGCGGAGGTGAGCAGTTCTTC.

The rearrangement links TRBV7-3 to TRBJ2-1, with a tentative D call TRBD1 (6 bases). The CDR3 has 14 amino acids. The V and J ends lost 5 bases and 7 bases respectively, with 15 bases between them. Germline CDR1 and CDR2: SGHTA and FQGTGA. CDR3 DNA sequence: TGTGCCAGCAGCCAGGGGTTGAAGGGGAATGAGCAGTTCTTC. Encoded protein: CASSQGLKGNEQFF.

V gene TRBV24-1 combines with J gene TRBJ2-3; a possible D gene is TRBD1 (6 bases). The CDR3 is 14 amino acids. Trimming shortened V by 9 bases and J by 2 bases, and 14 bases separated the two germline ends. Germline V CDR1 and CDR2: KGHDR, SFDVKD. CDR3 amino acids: CATGGRVATDTQYF. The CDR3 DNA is TGTGCCACCGGGGGCAGGGTGGCCACAGATACGCAGTATTTT.

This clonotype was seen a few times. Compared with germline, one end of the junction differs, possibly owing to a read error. CDR3 nucleotide sequence: TGTGCCGGCAGTTACGGACTAGCGGGAACGGATACGCAGTATTTT. It yields the protein CAGSYGLAGTDTQYF. V is TRBV6-2 or TRBV6-3 and J is TRBJ1-1; 12 positions match TRBD2. The DNA matches TRBJ2-3 better at its end, which makes the J call doubtful. CDR3 length: 15 residues. CDR1 MNHEY and CDR2 SVGEGT come from the germline V gene.